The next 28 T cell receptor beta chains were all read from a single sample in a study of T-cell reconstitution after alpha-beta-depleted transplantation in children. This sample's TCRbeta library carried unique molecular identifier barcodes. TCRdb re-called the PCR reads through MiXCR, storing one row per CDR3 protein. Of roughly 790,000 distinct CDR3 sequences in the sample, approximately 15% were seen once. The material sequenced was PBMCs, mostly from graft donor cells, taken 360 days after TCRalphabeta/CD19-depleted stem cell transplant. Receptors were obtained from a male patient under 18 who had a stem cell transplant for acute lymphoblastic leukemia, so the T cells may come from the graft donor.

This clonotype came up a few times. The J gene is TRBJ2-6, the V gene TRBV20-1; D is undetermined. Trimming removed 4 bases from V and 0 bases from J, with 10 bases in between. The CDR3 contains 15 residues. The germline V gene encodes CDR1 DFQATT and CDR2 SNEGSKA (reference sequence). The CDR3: CSAILPPSGANVLTF. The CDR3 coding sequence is TGCAGTGCTATTCTCCCCCCCTCTGGGGCCAACGTCCTGACTTTC.

The CDR3 nucleotides read TGTGCCAGTAGTATCGCCCGGAATGAGCAGTTCTTC. This translates into CASSIARNEQFF. The chain combines TRBV19 with TRBJ2-1, with D hard to call. Trimming cost V 3 bases and J 7 bases, with 7 bases left between them. The CDR3 consists of 12 residues. Germline CDR1 and CDR2: LNHDA and SQIVND (reference sequence).

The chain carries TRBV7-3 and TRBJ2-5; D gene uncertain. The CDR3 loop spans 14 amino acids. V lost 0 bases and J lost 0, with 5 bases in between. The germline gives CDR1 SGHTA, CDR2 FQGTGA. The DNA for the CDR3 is TGTGCCAGCAGCTTAACGAACAACCAAGAGACCCAGTACTTC. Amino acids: CASSLTNNQETQYF.

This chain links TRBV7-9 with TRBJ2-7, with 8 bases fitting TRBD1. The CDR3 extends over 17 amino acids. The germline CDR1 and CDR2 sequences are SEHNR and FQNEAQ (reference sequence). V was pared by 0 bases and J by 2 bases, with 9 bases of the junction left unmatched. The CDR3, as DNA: TGTGCCAGCAGCTTAGCCCTGGACAGGGATGTAACCTACGAGCAGTACTTC. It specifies CASSLALDRDVTYEQYF.

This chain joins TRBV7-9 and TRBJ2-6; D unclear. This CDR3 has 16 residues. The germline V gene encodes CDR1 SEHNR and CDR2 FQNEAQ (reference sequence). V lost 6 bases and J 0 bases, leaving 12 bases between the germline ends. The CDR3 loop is CASSSGPSSGANVLTF. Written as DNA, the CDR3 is TGTGCCAGCAGTTCCGGGCCGAGCTCTGGGGCCAACGTCCTGACTTTC.

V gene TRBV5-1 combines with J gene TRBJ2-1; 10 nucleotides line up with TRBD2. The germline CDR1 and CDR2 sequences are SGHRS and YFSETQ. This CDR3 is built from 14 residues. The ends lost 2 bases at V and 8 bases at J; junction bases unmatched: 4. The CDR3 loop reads CASSFPSGSYEQFF. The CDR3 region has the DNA TGCGCCAGCAGCTTTCCTAGCGGGAGTTATGAGCAGTTCTTC. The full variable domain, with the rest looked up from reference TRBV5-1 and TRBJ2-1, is KAGVTQTPRYLIKTRGQQVTLSCSPISGHRSVSWYQQTPGQGLQFLFEYFSETQRNKGNFPGRFSGRQFSNSRSEMNVSTLELGDSALYLCASSFPSGSYEQFFGPGTRLTVL.

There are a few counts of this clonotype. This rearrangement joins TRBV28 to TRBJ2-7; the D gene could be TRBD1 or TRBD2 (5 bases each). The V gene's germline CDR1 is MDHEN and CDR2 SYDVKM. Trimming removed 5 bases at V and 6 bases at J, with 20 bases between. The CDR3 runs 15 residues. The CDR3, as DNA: TGTGCCAGCAGTCCCCGTCGGGCAGGGACCCCCGAGCAGTACTTC. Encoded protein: CASSPRRAGTPEQYF.

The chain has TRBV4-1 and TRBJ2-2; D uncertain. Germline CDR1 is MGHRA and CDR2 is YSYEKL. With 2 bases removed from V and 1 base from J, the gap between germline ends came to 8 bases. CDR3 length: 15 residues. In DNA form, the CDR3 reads TGCGCCAGCAGCCAACCGGTGGTGAACACCGGGGAGCTGTTTTTT. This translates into CASSQPVVNTGELFF.

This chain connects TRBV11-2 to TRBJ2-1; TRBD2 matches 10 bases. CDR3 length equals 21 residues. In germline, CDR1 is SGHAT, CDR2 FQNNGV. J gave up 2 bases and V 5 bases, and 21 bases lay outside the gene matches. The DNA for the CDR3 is TGTGCCAGCAGCCTCATCGGCCATACCAGAGGACTAGCGGAGGCCTACAATGAGCAGTTCTTC. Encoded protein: CASSLIGHTRGLAEAYNEQFF.

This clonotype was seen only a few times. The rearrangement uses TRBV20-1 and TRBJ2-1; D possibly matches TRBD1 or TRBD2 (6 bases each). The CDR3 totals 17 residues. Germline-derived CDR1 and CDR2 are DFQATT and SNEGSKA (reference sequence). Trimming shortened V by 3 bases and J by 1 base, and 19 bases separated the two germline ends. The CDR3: CSASITGGARSYNEQFF. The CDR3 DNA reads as TGCAGTGCTAGCATAACCGGGGGCGCGAGGTCCTACAATGAGCAGTTCTTC.

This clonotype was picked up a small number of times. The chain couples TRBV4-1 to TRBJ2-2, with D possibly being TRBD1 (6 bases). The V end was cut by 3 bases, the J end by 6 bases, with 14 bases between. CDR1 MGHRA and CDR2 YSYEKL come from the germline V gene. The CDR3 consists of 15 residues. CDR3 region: CASSHQQGRAGELFF. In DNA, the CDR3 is TGCGCCAGCAGCCACCAACAGGGACGGGCCGGGGAGCTGTTTTTT.

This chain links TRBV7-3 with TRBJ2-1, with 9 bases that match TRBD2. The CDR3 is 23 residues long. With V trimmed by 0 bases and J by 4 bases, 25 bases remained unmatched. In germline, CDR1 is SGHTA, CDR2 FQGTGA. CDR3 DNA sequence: TGTGCCAGCAGCTTAACACCTCCTCCAGCGGGAGGTGGGTCGTATAGGGGATACAATGAGCAGTTCTTC. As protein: CASSLTPPPAGGGSYRGYNEQFF.

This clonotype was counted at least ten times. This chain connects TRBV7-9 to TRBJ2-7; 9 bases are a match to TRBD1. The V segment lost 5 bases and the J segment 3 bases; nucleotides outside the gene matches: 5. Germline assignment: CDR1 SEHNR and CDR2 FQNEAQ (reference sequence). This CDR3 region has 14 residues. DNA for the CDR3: TGTGCCAGCAGCCATGACAGGGGGGACTACGAGCAGTACTTC. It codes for CASSHDRGDYEQYF.

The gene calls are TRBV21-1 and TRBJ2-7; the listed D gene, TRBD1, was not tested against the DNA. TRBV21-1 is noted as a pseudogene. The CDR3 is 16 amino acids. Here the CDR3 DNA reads TGTGCCAGCAGCAGCCCCAGAGGAGCGGGAGTCTACGAGCAGTACTTC. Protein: CASSSPRGAGVYEQYF.

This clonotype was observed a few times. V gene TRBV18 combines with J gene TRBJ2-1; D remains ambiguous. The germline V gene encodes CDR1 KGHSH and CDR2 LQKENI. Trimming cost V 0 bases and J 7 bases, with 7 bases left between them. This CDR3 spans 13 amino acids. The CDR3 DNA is TGTGCCAGCTCACCACCTCTGTTGAATGAGCAGTTCTTC. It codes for CASSPPLLNEQFF.

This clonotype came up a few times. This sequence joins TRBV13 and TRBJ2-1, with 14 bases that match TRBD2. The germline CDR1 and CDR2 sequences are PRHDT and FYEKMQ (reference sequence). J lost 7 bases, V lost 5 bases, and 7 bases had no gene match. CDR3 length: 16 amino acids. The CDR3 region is CASSVWTSGRKNEQFF. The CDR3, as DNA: TGTGCCAGCAGCGTATGGACTAGCGGGAGGAAGAATGAGCAGTTCTTC.

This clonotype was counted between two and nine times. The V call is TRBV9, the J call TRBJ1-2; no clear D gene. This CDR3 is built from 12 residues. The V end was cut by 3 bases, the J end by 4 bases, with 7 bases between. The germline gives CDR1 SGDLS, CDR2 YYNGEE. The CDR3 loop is CASSADLYGYTF. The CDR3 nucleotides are TGTGCCAGCAGCGCCGATCTCTATGGCTACACCTTC.

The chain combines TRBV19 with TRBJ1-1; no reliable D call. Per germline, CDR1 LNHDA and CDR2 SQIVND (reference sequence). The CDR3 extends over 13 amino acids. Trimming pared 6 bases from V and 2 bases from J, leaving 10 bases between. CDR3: CASSDGGNTEAFF. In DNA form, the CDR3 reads TGTGCCAGTAGCGACGGTGGTAACACTGAAGCTTTCTTT.

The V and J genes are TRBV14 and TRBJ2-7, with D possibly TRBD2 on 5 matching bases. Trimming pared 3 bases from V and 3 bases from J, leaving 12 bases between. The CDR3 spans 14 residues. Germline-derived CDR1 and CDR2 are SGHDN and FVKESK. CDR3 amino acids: CASSHDRGFYEQYF. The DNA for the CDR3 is TGTGCCAGCAGCCACGATCGGGGATTCTACGAGCAGTACTTC.

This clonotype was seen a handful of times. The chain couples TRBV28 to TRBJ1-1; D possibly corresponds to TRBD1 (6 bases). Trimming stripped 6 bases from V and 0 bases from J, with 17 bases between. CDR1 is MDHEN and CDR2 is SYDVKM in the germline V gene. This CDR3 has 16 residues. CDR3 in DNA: TGTGCCAGCAGCCTCAGGGGTTTGGGTATGAACACTGAAGCTTTCTTT. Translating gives CASSLRGLGMNTEAFF.

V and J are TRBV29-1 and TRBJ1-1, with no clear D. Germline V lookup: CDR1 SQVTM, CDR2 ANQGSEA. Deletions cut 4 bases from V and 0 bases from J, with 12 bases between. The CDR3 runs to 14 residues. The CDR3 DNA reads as TGCAGCGTTGGGAACAGAGACATGAACACTGAAGCTTTCTTT. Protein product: CSVGNRDMNTEAFF.

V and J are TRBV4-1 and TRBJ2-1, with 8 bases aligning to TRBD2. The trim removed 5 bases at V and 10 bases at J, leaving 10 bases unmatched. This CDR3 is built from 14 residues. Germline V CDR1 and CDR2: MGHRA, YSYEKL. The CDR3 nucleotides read TGCGCCAGCAGCTCTCCCGGGACTAGATGGGAGCAGTTCTTC. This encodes CASSSPGTRWEQFF.

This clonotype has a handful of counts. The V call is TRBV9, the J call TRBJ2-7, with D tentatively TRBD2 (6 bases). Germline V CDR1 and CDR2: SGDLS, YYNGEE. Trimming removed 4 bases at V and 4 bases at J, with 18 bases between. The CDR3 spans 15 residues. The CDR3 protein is CASSKRTTSPYEQYF. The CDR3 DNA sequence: TGTGCCAGCAGCAAACGGACTACCTCCCCGTACGAGCAGTACTTC.

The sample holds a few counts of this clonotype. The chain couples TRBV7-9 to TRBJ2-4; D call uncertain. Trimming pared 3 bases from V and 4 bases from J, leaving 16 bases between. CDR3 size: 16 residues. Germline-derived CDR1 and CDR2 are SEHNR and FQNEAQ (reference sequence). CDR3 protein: CASSFELGTTKNIQYF. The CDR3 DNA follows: TGTGCCAGCAGCTTCGAACTCGGAACAACGAAAAACATTCAGTACTTC.

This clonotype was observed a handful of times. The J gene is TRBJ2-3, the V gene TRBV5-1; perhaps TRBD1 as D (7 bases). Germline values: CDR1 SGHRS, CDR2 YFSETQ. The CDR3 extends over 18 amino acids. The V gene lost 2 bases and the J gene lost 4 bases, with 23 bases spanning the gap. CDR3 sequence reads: CASSFRLRAGGSADTQYF. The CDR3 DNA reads TGCGCCAGCAGCTTCCGCCTCCGGGCAGGGGGGTCAGCAGATACGCAGTATTTT.

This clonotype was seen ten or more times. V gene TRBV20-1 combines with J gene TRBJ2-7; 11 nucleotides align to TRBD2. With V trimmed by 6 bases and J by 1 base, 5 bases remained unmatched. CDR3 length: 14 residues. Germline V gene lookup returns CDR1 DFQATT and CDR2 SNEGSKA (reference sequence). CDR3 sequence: CSARTSGPSYEQYF. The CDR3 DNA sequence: TGCAGTGCAAGGACTAGCGGGCCTTCCTACGAGCAGTACTTC.

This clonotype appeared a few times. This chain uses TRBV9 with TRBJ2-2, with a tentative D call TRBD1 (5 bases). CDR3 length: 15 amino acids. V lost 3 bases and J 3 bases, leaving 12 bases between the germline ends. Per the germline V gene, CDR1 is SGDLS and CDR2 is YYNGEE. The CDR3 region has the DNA TGTGCCAGCAGCGGAGGCCAACAGGACACCGGGGAGCTGTTTTTT. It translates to CASSGGQQDTGELFF.

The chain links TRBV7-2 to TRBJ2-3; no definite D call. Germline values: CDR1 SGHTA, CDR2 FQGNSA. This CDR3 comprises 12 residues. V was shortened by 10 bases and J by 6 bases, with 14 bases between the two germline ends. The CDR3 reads CATRQSSDTQYF. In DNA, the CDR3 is TGTGCCACCCGCCAATCGTCTGATACGCAGTATTTT.